One sample yielded the 28 T cell receptor beta chains listed below, sequenced in a study of cytomegalovirus exposure and HLA in healthy donors. Primers included in the PCR were 60 Vbeta and 13 Jbeta primers. TCRdb keeps only in-frame clones here, not all; method: immunoSEQ multiplex PCR. Of 150,000 to 200,000 clones detected, under 80% appear once; the ten largest clones hold roughly 2.5%. Sequencing was done on a sample of PBMCs. The receptors originated from a woman aged 30 to 39 in good health and CMV-seropositive.

This clone has only a few counts. The chain links TRBV6-5 to TRBJ2-2, with TRBD1 matching 12 bases. The J segment lost 7 bases and the V segment lost 10 bases, leaving 10 bases of the junction unmatched. The V gene's germline CDR1 is MNHEY and CDR2 SVGAGI. This CDR3 is built from 15 residues. The CDR3 spells CATSRDRGLYGELFF. CDR3 DNA: TGTGCCACCTCCCGGGACAGGGGGCTTTACGGGGAGCTGTTTTTT.

The gene calls are TRBV4-1 and TRBJ1-1; 7 bases map to TRBD1. This CDR3 has 14 residues. Germline V gene lookup returns CDR1 MGHRA and CDR2 YSYEKL. Trimming cost V 4 bases and J 11 bases; bases outside gene matches: 13. CDR3 DNA: TGCGCCAGCAGCCCTAGACAGGGTCCATCGTATGCTTTCTTT. This encodes CASSPRQGPSYAFF.

This sequence joins TRBV6-5 and TRBJ2-5; D is possibly TRBD1 (6 bases). CDR3 size: 15 residues. V was pared by 7 bases and J by 5 bases, with 20 bases between. Germline CDR1 and CDR2: MNHEY and SVGAGI. The chain's CDR3 is CASTRGYREKETQYF. CDR3 bases: TGTGCCAGCACTAGGGGATACAGGGAGAAGGAGACCCAGTACTTC.

The CDR3 region is CAIRGVRNTIYF. CDR3 nucleotide sequence: TGTGCCATCCGGGGTGTTAGAAACACCATATATTTT. The chain couples TRBV10-3 to TRBJ1-3; D is undetermined. V lost 8 bases and J lost 5, with 10 bases in between. The CDR3 is 12 amino acids. Germline V gene data show CDR1 as ENHRY and CDR2 as SYGVKD.

The chain combines TRBV19 with TRBJ2-1, with D possibly being TRBD2 (5 bases). The CDR3 runs to 14 residues. Germline CDR1 and CDR2: LNHDA and SQIVND (reference sequence). V dropped 7 bases and J dropped 9 bases, with 19 bases sitting between them. DNA of the CDR3: TGTGCCAGTAAACCGACTACACCCCACAGTGAGCAGTTCTTC. Amino acid sequence: CASKPTTPHSEQFF.

In its sample, this clone was seen once. The rearrangement links TRBV5-1 to TRBJ1-1, with D possibly TRBD1 on 6 matching bases. Germline V gene sequence: CDR1 SGHRS, CDR2 YFSETQ. The length of the CDR3 is 15 residues. V lost 5 bases, J lost 2 bases, and 16 bases lay in between. The CDR3 is CASRPYPRGNTEAFF. CDR3 DNA sequence: TGCGCCAGCAGGCCTTATCCCAGGGGAAACACTGAAGCTTTCTTT.

There are a few counts of this clone. This chain connects TRBV5-1 to TRBJ2-7; TRBD1 might be the D (6 bases). V was clipped by 2 bases and J by 2 bases, with 11 bases between them. Germline loops: CDR1 SGHRS, CDR2 YFSETQ. The CDR3 consists of 14 residues. CDR3 amino acids: CASSFGQGTYEQYF. For the CDR3, the DNA is TGCGCCAGCAGCTTTGGGCAGGGGACCTACGAGCAGTACTTC.

V usage is TRBV5-1 and J usage is TRBJ2-2; 9 bases match TRBD1. V was pared by 6 bases and J by 5 bases, with 8 bases of the junction left unmatched. Germline lookup yields CDR1 SGHRS and CDR2 YFSETQ. CDR3 size: 15 residues. The CDR3 loop is CASIPGTGFTGELFF. The CDR3 DNA reads TGCGCCAGCATTCCCGGGACAGGGTTTACCGGGGAGCTGTTTTTT.

The chain has TRBV9 and TRBJ1-2; D is undetermined. This CDR3 contains 12 residues. In germline, CDR1 is SGDLS, CDR2 YYNGEE. Trimming shortened V by 4 bases and J by 7 bases, and 11 bases separated the two germline ends. CDR3 residues: CASSPGSGGYTF. CDR3 in DNA: TGTGCCAGCAGCCCCGGATCAGGTGGCTACACCTTC.

This clone came up a few times. The CDR3 reads CASGPDRGPNYGYTF. The CDR3 DNA follows: TGTGCCAGCGGCCCGGACAGGGGGCCTAACTATGGCTACACCTTC. This chain connects TRBV28 to TRBJ1-2, with TRBD1 matching 11 bases. V lost 8 bases to trimming and J lost 0 bases; unmatched junction nucleotides: 5. Germline-derived CDR1 and CDR2 are MDHEN and SYDVKM. The CDR3 totals 15 residues.

The V gene is TRBV13, the J gene TRBJ1-3; D is possibly TRBD1 (5 bases). Trimming removed 5 bases from V and 5 bases from J, with 13 bases in between. This CDR3 has 14 residues. Germline V gives CDR1 PRHDT, CDR2 FYEKMQ (reference sequence). The CDR3 reads CASSHRSSRNTIYF. In nucleotides, the CDR3 is TGTGCCAGCAGCCACAGGTCAAGTAGAAACACCATATATTTT.

V and J are TRBV15 and TRBJ2-1, with 11 bases that match TRBD1. CDR3 length equals 16 residues. Germline V gene sequence: CDR1 LNHNV, CDR2 YYDKDF (reference sequence). V shed 4 bases and J 3 bases; nucleotides not matched to a gene: 5. This CDR3 is CATSIRTGGVYNEQFF. CDR3 DNA sequence: TGTGCCACCAGCATTAGGACAGGGGGCGTCTACAATGAGCAGTTCTTC.

This clone was counted between two and nine times. V gene TRBV7-2 combines with J gene TRBJ2-7; 8 nucleotides agree with TRBD2. V trimming: 5 bases; J trimming: 3 bases; junction bases outside the gene matches: 6. In germline, CDR1 is SGHTA, CDR2 FQGNSA. The CDR3 totals 14 residues. The CDR3 region has the DNA TGTGCCAGCAGCCTCCTCGGGACTAGCTACGAGCAGTACTTC. Its protein is CASSLLGTSYEQYF.

V gene TRBV27 combines with J gene TRBJ2-1; 9 nucleotides match TRBD1. The germline gives CDR1 MNHEY, CDR2 SMNVEV (reference sequence). Germline trimming cut 6 bases from V and 6 bases from J; bases unmatched to any gene: 6. The CDR3 is made up of 14 amino acids. The CDR3 nucleotides are TGTGCCAGCAGCCAAGACAGGGGGGGCAATGAGCAGTTCTTC. Translated, it gives CASSQDRGGNEQFF.

This clone showed up just a few times. Other DNA sequences in the same sample also yield this CDR3. The chain recombines TRBV19 with TRBJ1-5; 8 nucleotides match TRBD1. V lost 6 bases and J lost 2; bases outside the gene matches: 0. This CDR3 has 13 residues. CDR1 is LNHDA and CDR2 is SQIVND in the germline V gene (reference sequence). CDR3 DNA sequence: TGTGCCAGTAGGGGACAGGGCAATCAGCCCCAGCATTTT. Encoded protein: CASRGQGNQPQHF.

The CDR3 region has the DNA TGTGCCAGCAGTCCGACGGTCCAGCGGGGGGACCGCACAGATACGCAGTATTTT. Residues: CASSPTVQRGDRTDTQYF. The V and J genes are TRBV28 and TRBJ2-3; 9 nucleotides align to TRBD2. This CDR3 comprises 18 residues. Losses at the gene ends were 5 bases for V and 1 base for J; bases not matched to a gene: 13. Germline CDR1 is MDHEN and CDR2 is SYDVKM.

This rearrangement joins TRBV6-1 to TRBJ2-6; D is possibly TRBD1 (5 bases). Per the germline V gene, CDR1 is MNHNS and CDR2 is SASEGT. V lost 4 bases to trimming and J lost 4 bases, with 8 bases between them. CDR3 size: 14 residues. The CDR3 is CASSAGLGANVLTF. CDR3 DNA sequence: TGTGCCAGCAGTGCAGGGCTCGGGGCCAACGTCCTGACTTTC.

V and J are TRBV28 and TRBJ1-2, with D possibly being TRBD1 (6 bases). CDR1 and CDR2 from the germline V gene are MDHEN and SYDVKM. CDR3 length: 14 residues. V dropped 6 bases and J dropped 4 bases, with 15 bases sitting between them. The CDR3 nucleotides read TGTGCCAGCAGAATTCGGGGGGCAGGCTATGGCTACACCTTC. Protein product: CASRIRGAGYGYTF.

This clone was seen a single time. The junction shows a germline mismatch at one end, possibly a read error. This chain links TRBV7-8 with TRBJ2-5; 7 nucleotides match TRBD1. The CDR3 is made up of 16 amino acids. Germline loops: CDR1 SGHVS, CDR2 FQNEAQ. Here the CDR3 reads CASSLEGLGQQESQYF. The CDR3 DNA follows: TGTGCCAGCAGCTTAGAGGGGCTGGGACAGCAAGAGAGCCAGTACTTC.

The chain employs TRBV28 and TRBJ1-6, with D unresolved. Germline V gene data show CDR1 as MDHEN and CDR2 as SYDVKM. The CDR3 contains 15 residues. V was clipped by 2 bases and J by 10 bases, with 15 bases between them. The chain's CDR3 is CASSLRVTRRSPLHF. CDR3 DNA sequence: TGTGCCAGCAGTTTACGGGTGACGAGACGGTCACCCCTCCACTTT.

This chain connects TRBV6-5 to TRBJ1-2; D not resolved. V lost 7 bases to trimming and J lost 5 bases, with 17 bases between them. Germline-derived CDR1 and CDR2 are MNHEY and SVGAGI. The CDR3 spans 14 residues. The CDR3: CASTRNEPAYGYTF. CDR3 in DNA: TGTGCCAGCACTCGCAACGAGCCTGCTTATGGCTACACCTTC.

The chain combines TRBV11-2 with TRBJ1-2; D perhaps matches TRBD1 (6 bases). V lost 5 bases to trimming and J lost 5 bases, with 15 bases between them. The CDR3 is made up of 14 amino acids. From germline, CDR1 is SGHAT and CDR2 FQNNGV. CDR3 in DNA: TGTGCCAGCAGCCGCCGGGGGGCTCGTTATGGCTACACCTTC. Translation: CASSRRGARYGYTF.

The rearrangement joins TRBV7-9 to TRBJ2-2, with 8 bases fitting TRBD2. CDR1 and CDR2 from the germline V gene are SEHNR and FQNEAQ (reference sequence). The V segment lost 5 bases and the J segment 2 bases; nucleotides outside the gene matches: 7. The CDR3 totals 16 residues. The CDR3 sequence: CASSTSGRVNTGELFF. The CDR3 DNA reads as TGTGCCAGCAGCACTAGCGGCAGGGTTAACACCGGGGAGCTGTTTTTT.

The V gene is TRBV5-1, the J gene TRBJ2-2; 8 nucleotides match TRBD2. The CDR3 loop spans 14 amino acids. Unmatched junction bases numbered 0, after V lost 0 bases and J lost 5 bases. Germline V gene data show CDR1 as SGHRS and CDR2 as YFSETQ. The CDR3 DNA follows: TGCGCCAGCAGCTTGGAGCGGGGGACCGGGGAGCTGTTTTTT. Translating it yields CASSLERGTGELFF.

The rearrangement uses TRBV9 and TRBJ2-1; D gene ambiguous. CDR1 and CDR2 from the germline V gene are SGDLS and YYNGEE. The CDR3 has 12 residues. V lost 0 bases and J lost 9, with 7 bases in between. As DNA, the CDR3 is TGTGCCAGCAGCGTAGGGCGGAGTGAGCAGTTCTTC. Protein: CASSVGRSEQFF.

Notes on this clone: The junction departs from germline at one end; a sequencing error may be responsible. The CDR3 DNA reads TGTGCCAACAGCTTGGTCGGGGGTCGTGAGCAGTTCTTC. It specifies CANSLVGGREQFF. V usage is TRBV5-6 and J usage is TRBJ2-1; tentative D call: TRBD2 (6 bases). Germline V CDR1 and CDR2: SGHDT, YYEEEE. The CDR3 totals 13 residues. The full variable domain, rest sourced from reference TRBV5-6 and TRBJ2-1, is DAGVTQSPTHLIKTRGQQVTLRCSPKSGHDTVSWYQQALGQGPQFIFQYYEEEERQRGNFPDRFSGHQFPNYSSELNVNALLLGDSALYLCANSLVGGREQFFGPGTRLTVL.

The chain combines TRBV9 with TRBJ1-5; no clear D. V lost 0 bases and J lost 9, with 10 bases in between. Germline values: CDR1 SGDLS, CDR2 YYNGEE. The CDR3 runs to 13 residues. The CDR3 reads CASSVAIEGPQHF. CDR3 nucleotides: TGTGCCAGCAGCGTAGCTATTGAGGGGCCCCAGCATTTT.

This clone showed up just a few times. V is TRBV19 and J is TRBJ1-2; weak D call: TRBD1 (5 bases). V lost 7 bases and J 8 bases, leaving 11 bases between the germline ends. The CDR3 extends over 11 amino acids. CDR1 LNHDA and CDR2 SQIVND come from the germline V gene (reference sequence). This CDR3 is CASTDKGGYTF. CDR3 in DNA: TGTGCCAGTACAGACAAGGGGGGCTACACCTTC.